These 16 T cell receptor beta chains came from one sample sequenced in a study of T cell responses to AZD1222 COVID-19 vaccine. Sequencing used immunoSEQ multiplex PCR; TCRdb keeps in-frame clones, though not all of them. The table lists 30,000 to 35,000 clones, 75% to 85% of them singletons. Sequencing was performed on peripheral blood, taken 28 days after the second AZD1222 dose. These receptors were obtained from an adult who received the AZD1222 COVID-19 vaccine.

This clone appeared a few times. The chain employs TRBV2 and TRBJ2-3; the D gene is possibly TRBD2 (6 bases). In germline, CDR1 is SNHLY, CDR2 FYNNEI. The CDR3 sequence is 15 residues long. Trimming cost V 2 bases and J 7 bases, with 16 bases left between them. The CDR3 loop reads CASSERTKSPNTQYF. CDR3 sequence (DNA): TGTGCCAGCAGTGAACGGACTAAGTCGCCAAATACGCAGTATTTT.

This chain joins TRBV9 and TRBJ1-6; tentatively, D is TRBD1 (6 bases). Germline V CDR1 and CDR2: SGDLS, YYNGEE. V was shortened by 0 bases and J by 10 bases, with 17 bases between the two germline ends. The CDR3 is 16 amino acids. In DNA, the CDR3 is TGTGCCAGCAGCGTAGGTAGAAACAGGGCGGGGTCACCCCTCCACTTT. Translating gives CASSVGRNRAGSPLHF. The full variable domain, rest sourced from reference TRBV9 and TRBJ1-6, is DSGVTQTPKHLITATGQRVTLRCSPRSGDLSVYWYQQSLDQGLQFLIQYYNGEERAKGNILERFSAQQFPDLHSELNLSSLELGDSALYFCASSVGRNRAGSPLHFGNGTRLTVT.

V is TRBV5-4 and J is TRBJ2-4; tentatively, D is TRBD1 (6 bases). Trimming left V 4 bases short and J 6 bases short, with 14 bases between. CDR1 is SGHNT, CDR2 YYREEE, per germline (reference sequence). The CDR3 spans 14 residues. The CDR3 sequence: CASSNLGAGNIQYF. CDR3 nucleotide sequence: TGTGCCAGCAGCAATCTGGGGGCGGGAAACATTCAGTACTTC. The full variable domain, with the rest looked up from reference TRBV5-4 and TRBJ2-4, is ETGVTQSPTHLIKTRGQQVTLRCSSQSGHNTVSWYQQALGQGPQFIFQYYREEENGRGNFPPRFSGLQFPNYSSELNVNALELDDSALYLCASSNLGAGNIQYFGAGTRLSVL.

The V gene is TRBV30, the J gene TRBJ1-2; D might be TRBD1 (6 bases). The germline V and J ends were trimmed by 0 bases and 4 bases, with 6 bases remaining between them. The CDR3 is made up of 12 amino acids. Germline CDR1 GTSNPN, CDR2 SVGIG (reference sequence). In DNA form, the CDR3 reads TGTGCCTGGAGTGTACAGGGCTATGGCTACACCTTC. It is translated as CAWSVQGYGYTF.

This sequence joins TRBV7-9 and TRBJ2-3; the D gene is possibly TRBD2 (6 bases). Trimming removed 1 base at V and 2 bases at J, with 16 bases between. Germline V gives CDR1 SEHNR, CDR2 FQNEAQ (reference sequence). The CDR3 contains 17 residues. CDR3 DNA sequence: TGTGCCAGCAGCTTAGGCAGTAGCGGTTCTCCCACAGATACGCAGTATTTT. This sequence encodes CASSLGSSGSPTDTQYF.

This clone was seen more than once but under ten times. This rearrangement joins TRBV18 to TRBJ2-7, with a possible D match to TRBD1 (5 bases). Germline CDR1 reads KGHSH; CDR2 reads LQKENI. This CDR3 is 13 amino acids long. The V and J ends lost 4 bases and 2 bases respectively, with 9 bases between them. In DNA, the CDR3 is TGTGCCAGCTCACGGGTACAGGCCTACGAGCAGTACTTC. Protein sequence: CASSRVQAYEQYF.

The V call is TRBV5-1, the J call TRBJ2-7, with TRBD2 as a possible D gene (6 bases). The CDR3 is 14 amino acids. V was cut by 0 bases and J by 6 bases, with 13 bases left in between. The germline CDR1 and CDR2 sequences are SGHRS and YFSETQ. The CDR3 sequence: CASSLAAGSGEQYV. As DNA, the CDR3 is TGCGCCAGCAGCTTGGCCGCGGGATCGGGCGAGCAGTACGTC.

J is TRBJ1-1 and V is TRBV7-8; D not certain. The germline V and J ends were trimmed by 4 bases and 6 bases, with 18 bases remaining between them. This CDR3 region has 15 residues. The germline gives CDR1 SGHVS, CDR2 FQNEAQ. The DNA of the CDR3 is TGTGCCAGCAGCTCAGTAACCCCCAGGTCCGCTGAAGCTTTCTTT. Translated, it gives CASSSVTPRSAEAFF.

This rearrangement joins TRBV6-5 to TRBJ1-2; D unclear. Germline V CDR1 and CDR2: MNHEY, SVGAGI. The CDR3 has 14 residues. V was trimmed by 0 bases and J by 4 bases, leaving 9 bases between them. The CDR3, as DNA: TGTGCCAGCAGTTACTCGGCAGGCCCCTATGGCTACACCTTC. It encodes CASSYSAGPYGYTF.

The chain carries TRBV18 and TRBJ2-3, with D uncertain. Germline-derived CDR1 and CDR2 are KGHSH and LQKENI. The length of the CDR3 is 16 residues. V was trimmed by 1 base and J by 0 bases, leaving 11 bases between them. DNA for the CDR3: TGTGCCAGCTCACCACTGTCTGGGCGGAGCACAGATACGCAGTATTTT. Translated: CASSPLSGRSTDTQYF.

About this clone itself: At one end, the junction sequence differs from germline, possibly due to a read error. The chain combines TRBV28 with TRBJ1-1; D is undetermined. Looked up from germline, CDR1 is MDHEN and CDR2 is SYDVKM. The CDR3 is 10 residues long. The CDR3, as DNA: TGTGCCAGCAGCTCGATGAAGAGGGACTTT. It is translated as CASSSMKRDF. Supplemented by reference TRBV28 and TRBJ1-1, the full variable domain reads DVKVTQSSRYLVKRTGEKVFLECVQDMDHENMFWYRQDPGLGLRLIYFSYDVKMKEKGDIPEGYSVSREKKERFSLILESASTNQTSMYLCASSSMKRDFGQGTRLTVV.

The chain joins TRBV19 to TRBJ2-2, with a tentative D call TRBD1 (6 bases). CDR3 length equals 15 residues. V lost 2 bases, J lost 5 bases, and 12 bases lay in between. CDR1 is LNHDA and CDR2 is SQIVND in the germline V gene (reference sequence). The CDR3 sequence is CASSIKGVGTGELFF. The CDR3 DNA is TGTGCCAGTAGTATAAAGGGGGTCGGGACCGGGGAGCTGTTTTTT.

The rearrangement joins TRBV5-4 to TRBJ2-5, with 12 bases lining up with TRBD2. V lost 3 bases and J lost 1; bases outside the gene matches: 4. The germline CDR1 and CDR2 sequences are SGHNT and YYREEE (reference sequence). This CDR3 region has 16 residues. The CDR3 DNA reads TGTGCCAGCAGCTCAAGACTAGCGGGGGCCCAAGAGACCCAGTACTTC. Translating it yields CASSSRLAGAQETQYF.

The CDR3 nucleotides read TGTGCCAGCAGCATATTACAGGATACTGAAGCTTTCTTT. Its translation: CASSILQDTEAFF. The rearrangement uses TRBV11-3 and TRBJ1-1; a possible D gene is TRBD1 (5 bases). The ends were cut back, 5 bases at V and 5 bases at J, with 12 bases in the middle. Germline V gene lookup returns CDR1 SGHNT and CDR2 YENEEA. The CDR3 spans 13 residues.

Points on this clone: Germline is not matched at one junction end, which may reflect a read error. This chain uses TRBV7-7 with TRBJ1-6, with D unresolved. This CDR3 comprises 13 residues. CDR1 and CDR2 from the germline V gene are SSHAT and FNYEAQ (reference sequence). The CDR3 nucleotides read TGTGCTAGCAGCTTAGGATCTGGATCACCCCTCCACTTT. Encoded protein: CASSLGSGSPLHF. Complete variable domain (other parts from reference TRBV7-7 and TRBJ1-6): GAGVSQSPRYKVTKRGQDVTLRCDPISSHATLYWYQQALGQGPEFLTYFNYEAQPDKSGLPSDRFSAERPEGSISTLTIQRTEQRDSAMYRCASSLGSGSPLHFGNGTRLTVT.

The genes are TRBV10-2 and TRBJ2-7; D is unresolved. This CDR3 is 13 amino acids long. The V end lost 4 bases, the J end lost 0 bases, and 7 bases lay between the germline ends. The germline V gene encodes CDR1 WSHSY and CDR2 SAAADI. The CDR3 reads CASSADISYEQYF. The DNA of the CDR3 is TGCGCCAGCAGTGCTGACATCTCCTACGAGCAGTACTTC.